This T cell receptor (gamma chain) was sequenced for a study of intestinal T cells in coeliac disease. Using approximately 0.2 ug of biopsy DNA, TRG was amplified with LymphoTrack primers. TCRdb reprocessed the multiplex PCR reads using CATT. The sample lists just under 850 gamma-chain clones; less than 50% were seen once. The CDR3 extends over 15 amino acids. Germline assignment: CDR1 GITISATS and CDR2 ISYDGTV (reference sequence). Trimming took 0 bases from V and 7 from J; bases not matched to a gene: 12. Each case's genomic DNA was extracted from ten roughly 5.1-µm formalin-fixed paraffin-embedded scrolls. This clone has only a few counts. Its specificity is unknown. Notes on the study in general: All 20 or so biopsies were correctly classified by TRD kmer clustering.

The sequence came from a human donor with celiac disease. The V call is TRGV9, the J call TRGJ1 or TRGJ2. Source material: a duodenal biopsy. CDR3 sequence: CALWEVQKLGYKKLF. The CDR3 nucleotides are TGTGCCTTGTGGGAGGTGCAAAAGTTGGGGTATAAGAAACTCTTT.